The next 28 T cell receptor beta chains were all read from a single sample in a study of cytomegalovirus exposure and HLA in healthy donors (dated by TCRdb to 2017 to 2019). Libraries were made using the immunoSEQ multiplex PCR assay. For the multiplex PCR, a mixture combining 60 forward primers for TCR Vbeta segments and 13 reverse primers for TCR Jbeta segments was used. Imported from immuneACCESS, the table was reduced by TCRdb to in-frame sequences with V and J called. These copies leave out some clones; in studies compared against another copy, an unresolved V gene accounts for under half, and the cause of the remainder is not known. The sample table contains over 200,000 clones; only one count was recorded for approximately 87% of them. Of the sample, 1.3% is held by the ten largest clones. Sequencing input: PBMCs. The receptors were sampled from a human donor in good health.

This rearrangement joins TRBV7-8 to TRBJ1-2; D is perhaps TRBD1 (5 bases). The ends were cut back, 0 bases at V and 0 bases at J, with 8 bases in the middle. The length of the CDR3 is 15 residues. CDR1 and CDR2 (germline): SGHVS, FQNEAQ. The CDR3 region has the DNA TGTGCCAGCAGCTTAGCTCAGGGCCCTAACTATGGCTACACCTTC. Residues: CASSLAQGPNYGYTF.

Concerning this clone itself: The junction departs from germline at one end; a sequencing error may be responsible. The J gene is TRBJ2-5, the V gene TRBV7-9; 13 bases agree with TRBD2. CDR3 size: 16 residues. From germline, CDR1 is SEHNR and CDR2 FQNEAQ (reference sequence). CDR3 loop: CSSRPPGTSGNAAQYF. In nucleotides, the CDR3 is TGTTCCAGCAGGCCTCCCGGGACTAGCGGGAATGCTGCCCAGTACTTC.

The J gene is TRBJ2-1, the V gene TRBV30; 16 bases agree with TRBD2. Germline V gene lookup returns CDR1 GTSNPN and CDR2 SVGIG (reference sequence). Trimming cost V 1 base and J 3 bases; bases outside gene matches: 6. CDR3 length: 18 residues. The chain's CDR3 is CAWSGGLAGGPIYNEQFF. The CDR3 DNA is TGTGCCTGGAGTGGGGGACTAGCGGGAGGGCCAATCTACAATGAGCAGTTCTTC.

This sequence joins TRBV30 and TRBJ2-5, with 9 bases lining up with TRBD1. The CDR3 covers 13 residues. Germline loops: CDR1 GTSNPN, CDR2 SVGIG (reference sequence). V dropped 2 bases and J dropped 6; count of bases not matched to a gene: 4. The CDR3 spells CAWSPGQGQTQYF. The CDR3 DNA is TGTGCCTGGAGTCCGGGACAGGGCCAGACCCAGTACTTC.

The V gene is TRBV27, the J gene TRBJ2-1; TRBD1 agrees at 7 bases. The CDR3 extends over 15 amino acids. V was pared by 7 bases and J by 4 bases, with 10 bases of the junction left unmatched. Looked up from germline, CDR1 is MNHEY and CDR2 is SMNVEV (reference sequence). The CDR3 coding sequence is TGTGCCAGCACCGCAACAGGGGATAATTACAATGAGCAGTTCTTC. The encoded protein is CASTATGDNYNEQFF.

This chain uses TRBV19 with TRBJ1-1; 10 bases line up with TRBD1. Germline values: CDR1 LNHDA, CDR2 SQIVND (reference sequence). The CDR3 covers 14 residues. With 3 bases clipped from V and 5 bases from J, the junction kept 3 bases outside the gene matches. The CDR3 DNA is TGTGCCAGTAGTATGGGGACAGGGGAAACTGAAGCTTTCTTT. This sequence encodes CASSMGTGETEAFF.

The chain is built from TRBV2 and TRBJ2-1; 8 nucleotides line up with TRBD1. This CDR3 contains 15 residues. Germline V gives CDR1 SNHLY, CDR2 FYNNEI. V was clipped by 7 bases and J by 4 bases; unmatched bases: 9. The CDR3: CASNLGQGAYNEQFF. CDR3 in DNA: TGTGCCAGCAACCTAGGACAGGGTGCTTACAATGAGCAGTTCTTC.

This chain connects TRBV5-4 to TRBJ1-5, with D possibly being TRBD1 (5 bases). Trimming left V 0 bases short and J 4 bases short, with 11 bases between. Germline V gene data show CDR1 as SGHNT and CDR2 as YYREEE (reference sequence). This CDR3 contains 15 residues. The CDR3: CASSLDGGGNQPQHF. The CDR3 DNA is TGTGCCAGCAGCTTGGACGGGGGAGGTAATCAGCCCCAGCATTTT.

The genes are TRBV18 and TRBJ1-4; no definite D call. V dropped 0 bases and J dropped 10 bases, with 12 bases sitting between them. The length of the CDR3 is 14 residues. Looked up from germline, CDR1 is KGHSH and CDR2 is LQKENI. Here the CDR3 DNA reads TGTGCCAGCTCACCACCCGGGGAGAAGGTAAAACTGTTTTTT. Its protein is CASSPPGEKVKLFF.

CDR3 loop: CASSPGGSTYYGYTF. CDR3 nucleotides: TGTGCCAGCAGCCCGGGGGGCAGCACGTACTATGGCTACACCTTC. The genes are TRBV7-2 and TRBJ1-2; D might be TRBD1 (6 bases). Germline CDR1 reads SGHTA; CDR2 reads FQGNSA. Between the trimmed V and J ends, which lost 5 bases and 3 bases, there was a span of 16 bases. This CDR3 has 15 amino acids.

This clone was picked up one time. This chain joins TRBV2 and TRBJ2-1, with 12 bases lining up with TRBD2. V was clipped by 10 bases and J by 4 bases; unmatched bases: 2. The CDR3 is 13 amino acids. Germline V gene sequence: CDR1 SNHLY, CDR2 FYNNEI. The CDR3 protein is CATGLAGYNEQFF. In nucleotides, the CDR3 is TGTGCCACTGGACTAGCGGGATACAATGAGCAGTTCTTC.

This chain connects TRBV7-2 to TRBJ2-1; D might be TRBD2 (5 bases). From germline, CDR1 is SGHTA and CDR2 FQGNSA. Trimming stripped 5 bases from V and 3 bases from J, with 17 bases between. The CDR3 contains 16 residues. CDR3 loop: CASSPTSLANYNEQFF. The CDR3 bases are TGTGCCAGCAGCCCCACGAGCCTAGCCAACTACAATGAGCAGTTCTTC.

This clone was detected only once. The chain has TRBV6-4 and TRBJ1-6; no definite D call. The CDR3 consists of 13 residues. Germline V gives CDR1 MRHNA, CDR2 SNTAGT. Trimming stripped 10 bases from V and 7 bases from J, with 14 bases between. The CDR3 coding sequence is TGTGCCACCTCCGATGACTCGAATTCACCCCTCCACTTT. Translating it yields CATSDDSNSPLHF.

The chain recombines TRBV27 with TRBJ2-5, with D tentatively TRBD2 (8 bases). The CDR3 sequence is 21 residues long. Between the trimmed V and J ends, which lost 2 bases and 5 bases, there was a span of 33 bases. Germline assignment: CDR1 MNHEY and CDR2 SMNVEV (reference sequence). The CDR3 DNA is TGTGCCAGCAGTTTAATGCCACCCAGGGGGGCGGGAGGTGTGGAGAGGGAGACCCAGTACTTC. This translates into CASSLMPPRGAGGVERETQYF.

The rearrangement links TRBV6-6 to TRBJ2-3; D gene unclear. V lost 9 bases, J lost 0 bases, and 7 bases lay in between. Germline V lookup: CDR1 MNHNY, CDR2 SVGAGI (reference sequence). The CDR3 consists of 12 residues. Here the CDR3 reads CASAGSTDTQYF. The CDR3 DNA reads TGTGCCAGTGCAGGTAGCACAGATACGCAGTATTTT.

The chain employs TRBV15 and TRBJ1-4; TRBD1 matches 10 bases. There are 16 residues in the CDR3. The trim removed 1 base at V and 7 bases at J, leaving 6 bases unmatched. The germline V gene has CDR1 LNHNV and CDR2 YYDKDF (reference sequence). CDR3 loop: CATSRGGDRGFEKLFF. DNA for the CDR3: TGTGCCACCAGCAGAGGTGGGGACAGGGGATTTGAAAAACTGTTTTTT.

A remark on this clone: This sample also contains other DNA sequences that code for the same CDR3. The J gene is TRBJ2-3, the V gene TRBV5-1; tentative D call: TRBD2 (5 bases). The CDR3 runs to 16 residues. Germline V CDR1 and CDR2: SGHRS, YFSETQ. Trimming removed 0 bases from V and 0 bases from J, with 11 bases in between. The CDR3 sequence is CASSLGLAASTDTQYF. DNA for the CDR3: TGCGCCAGCAGCTTGGGCCTAGCAGCTAGCACAGATACGCAGTATTTT.

As DNA, the CDR3 is TGTGCCAGCAGTCTTGGACATTCAGGGGCCAACGTCCTGACTTTC. Its protein product is CASSLGHSGANVLTF. V gene TRBV6-4 combines with J gene TRBJ2-6; possible D gene TRBD1, 5 bases. The CDR3 runs to 15 residues. V was trimmed by 5 bases and J by 4 bases, leaving 12 bases between them. Germline assignment: CDR1 MRHNA and CDR2 SNTAGT.

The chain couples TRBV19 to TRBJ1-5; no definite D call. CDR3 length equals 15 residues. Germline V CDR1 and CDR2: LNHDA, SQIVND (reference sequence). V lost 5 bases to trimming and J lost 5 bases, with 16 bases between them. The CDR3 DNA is TGTGCCAGTAGTTCAAGTTCGGGGATTGATCAGCCCCAGCATTTT. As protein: CASSSSSGIDQPQHF.

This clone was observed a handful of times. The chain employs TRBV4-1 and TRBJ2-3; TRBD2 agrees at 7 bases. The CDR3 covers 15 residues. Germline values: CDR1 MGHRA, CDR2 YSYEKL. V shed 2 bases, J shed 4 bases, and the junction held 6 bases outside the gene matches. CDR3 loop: CASSQTGGGSDTQYF. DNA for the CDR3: TGCGCCAGCAGCCAAACTGGGGGGGGGTCAGATACGCAGTATTTT.

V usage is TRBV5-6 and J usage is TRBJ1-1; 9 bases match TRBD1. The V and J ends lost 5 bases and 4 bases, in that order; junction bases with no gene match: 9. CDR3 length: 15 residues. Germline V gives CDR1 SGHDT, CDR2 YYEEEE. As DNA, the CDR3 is TGTGCCAGCAGGTTCGGGACAGGGTCGGGCACTGAAGCTTTCTTT. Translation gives CASRFGTGSGTEAFF. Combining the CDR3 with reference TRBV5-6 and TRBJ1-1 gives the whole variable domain DAGVTQSPTHLIKTRGQQVTLRCSPKSGHDTVSWYQQALGQGPQFIFQYYEEEERQRGNFPDRFSGHQFPNYSSELNVNALLLGDSALYLCASRFGTGSGTEAFFGQGTRLTVV.

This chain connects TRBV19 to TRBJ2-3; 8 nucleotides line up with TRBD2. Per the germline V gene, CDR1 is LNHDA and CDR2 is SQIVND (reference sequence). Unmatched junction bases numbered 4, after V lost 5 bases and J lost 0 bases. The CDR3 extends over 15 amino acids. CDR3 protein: CASSEGGRSTDTQYF. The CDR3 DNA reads TGTGCCAGTAGTGAGGGCGGGAGGAGCACAGATACGCAGTATTTT.

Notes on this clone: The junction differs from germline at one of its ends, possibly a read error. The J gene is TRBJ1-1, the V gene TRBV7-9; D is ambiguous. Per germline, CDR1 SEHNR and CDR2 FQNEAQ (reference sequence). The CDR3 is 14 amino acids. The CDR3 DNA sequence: TGTGCCAGCAGCTTAGCGCGGGGTCACACTGAAGTTTTCTTT. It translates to CASSLARGHTEVFF. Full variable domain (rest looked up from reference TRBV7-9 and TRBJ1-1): DTGVSQNPRHKITKRGQNVTFRCDPISEHNRLYWYRQTLGQGPEFLTYFQNEAQLEKSRLLSDRFSAERPKGSFSTLEIQRTEQGDSAMYLCASSLARGHTEVFFGQGTRLTVV.

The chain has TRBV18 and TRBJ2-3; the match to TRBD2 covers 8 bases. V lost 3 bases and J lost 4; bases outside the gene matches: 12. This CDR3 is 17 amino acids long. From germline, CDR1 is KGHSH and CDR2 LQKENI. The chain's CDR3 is CASSPGLGTKGADTQYF. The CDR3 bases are TGTGCCAGCTCACCGGGACTAGGGACCAAGGGGGCAGATACGCAGTATTTT.

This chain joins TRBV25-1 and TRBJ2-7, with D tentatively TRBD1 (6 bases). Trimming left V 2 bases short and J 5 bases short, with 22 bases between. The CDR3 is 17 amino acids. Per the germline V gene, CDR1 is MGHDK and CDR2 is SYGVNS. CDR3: CASSESGQLFPLDEQYF. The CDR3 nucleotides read TGTGCCAGCAGTGAAAGTGGACAGTTATTCCCACTCGACGAGCAGTACTTC.

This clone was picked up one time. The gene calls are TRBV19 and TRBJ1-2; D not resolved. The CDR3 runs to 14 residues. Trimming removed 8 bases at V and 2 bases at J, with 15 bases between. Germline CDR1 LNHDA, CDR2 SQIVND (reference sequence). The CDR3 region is CASRRAGENYGYTF. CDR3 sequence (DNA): TGTGCCAGTCGCCGGGCGGGAGAAAACTATGGCTACACCTTC.

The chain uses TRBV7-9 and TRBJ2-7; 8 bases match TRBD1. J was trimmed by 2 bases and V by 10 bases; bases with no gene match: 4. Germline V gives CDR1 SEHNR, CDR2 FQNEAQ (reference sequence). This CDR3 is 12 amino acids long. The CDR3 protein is CAITGGPYEQYF. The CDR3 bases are TGTGCCATAACAGGGGGTCCCTACGAGCAGTACTTC.

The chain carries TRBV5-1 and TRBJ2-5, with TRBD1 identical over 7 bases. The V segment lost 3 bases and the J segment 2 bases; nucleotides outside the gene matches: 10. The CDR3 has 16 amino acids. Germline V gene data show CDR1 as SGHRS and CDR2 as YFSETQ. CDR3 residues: CASSSYLQGRQETQYF. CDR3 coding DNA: TGCGCCAGCAGCTCGTATCTACAGGGGCGACAAGAGACCCAGTACTTC.